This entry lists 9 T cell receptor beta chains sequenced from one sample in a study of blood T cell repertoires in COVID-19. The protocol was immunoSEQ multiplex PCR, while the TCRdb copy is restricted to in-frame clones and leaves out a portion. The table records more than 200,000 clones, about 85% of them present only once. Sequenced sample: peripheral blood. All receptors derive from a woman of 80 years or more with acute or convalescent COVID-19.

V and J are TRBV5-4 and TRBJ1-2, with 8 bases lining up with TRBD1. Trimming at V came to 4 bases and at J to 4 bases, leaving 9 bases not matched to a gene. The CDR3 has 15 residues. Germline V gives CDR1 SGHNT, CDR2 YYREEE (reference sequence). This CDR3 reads CASSLGQGEGYGYTF. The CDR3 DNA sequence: TGTGCCAGCAGCCTCGGACAGGGAGAAGGCTATGGCTACACCTTC.

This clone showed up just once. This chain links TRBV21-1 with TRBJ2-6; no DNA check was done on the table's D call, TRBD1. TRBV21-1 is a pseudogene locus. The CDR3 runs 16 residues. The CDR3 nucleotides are TGTGCCAGCAGCATTGGGACAGCGGCGGGGGCCAACGTCCTGACTTTC. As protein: CASSIGTAAGANVLTF.

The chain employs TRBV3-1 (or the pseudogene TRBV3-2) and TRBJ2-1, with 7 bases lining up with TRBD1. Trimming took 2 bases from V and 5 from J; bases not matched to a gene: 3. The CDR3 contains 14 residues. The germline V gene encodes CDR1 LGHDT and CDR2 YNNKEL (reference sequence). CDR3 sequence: CASSQRTGHNEQFF. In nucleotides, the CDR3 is TGTGCCAGCAGCCAAAGGACAGGCCACAATGAGCAGTTCTTC.

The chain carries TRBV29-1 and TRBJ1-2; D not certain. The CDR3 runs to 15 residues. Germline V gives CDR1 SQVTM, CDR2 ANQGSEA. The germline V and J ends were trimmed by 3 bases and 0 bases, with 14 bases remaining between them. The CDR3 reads CSVDGPTGSNYGYTF. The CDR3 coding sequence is TGCAGCGTTGATGGTCCTACGGGATCTAACTATGGCTACACCTTC.

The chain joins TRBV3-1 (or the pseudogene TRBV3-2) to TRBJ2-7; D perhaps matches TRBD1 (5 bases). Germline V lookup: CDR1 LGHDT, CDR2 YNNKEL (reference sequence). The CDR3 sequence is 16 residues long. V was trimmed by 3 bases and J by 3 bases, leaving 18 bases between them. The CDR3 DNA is TGTGCCAGCAGCCACGAATCCCGTCAGGGTCTCTACGAGCAGTACTTC. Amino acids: CASSHESRQGLYEQYF.

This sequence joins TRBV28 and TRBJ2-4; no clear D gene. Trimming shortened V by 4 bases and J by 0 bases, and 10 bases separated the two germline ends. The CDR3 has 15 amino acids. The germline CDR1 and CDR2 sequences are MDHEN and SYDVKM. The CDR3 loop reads CASSSSLLAKNIQYF. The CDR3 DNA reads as TGTGCCAGCAGTTCCTCACTACTAGCCAAAAACATTCAGTACTTC. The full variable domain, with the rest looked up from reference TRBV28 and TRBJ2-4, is DVKVTQSSRYLVKRTGEKVFLECVQDMDHENMFWYRQDPGLGLRLIYFSYDVKMKEKGDIPEGYSVSREKKERFSLILESASTNQTSMYLCASSSSLLAKNIQYFGAGTRLSVL.

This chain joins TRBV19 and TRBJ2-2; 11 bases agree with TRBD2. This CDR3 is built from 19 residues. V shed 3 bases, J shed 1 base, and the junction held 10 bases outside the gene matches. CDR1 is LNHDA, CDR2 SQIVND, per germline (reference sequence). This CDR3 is CASSIRRLAGSLNTGELFF. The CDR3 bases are TGTGCCAGTAGTATTAGGAGACTAGCGGGATCATTGAACACCGGGGAGCTGTTTTTT. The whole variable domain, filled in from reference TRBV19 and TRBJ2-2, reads DGGITQSPKYLFRKEGQNVTLSCEQNLNHDAMYWYRQDPGQGLRLIYYSQIVNDFQKGDIAEGYSVSREKKESFPLTVTSAQKNPTAFYLCASSIRRLAGSLNTGELFFGEGSRLTVL.

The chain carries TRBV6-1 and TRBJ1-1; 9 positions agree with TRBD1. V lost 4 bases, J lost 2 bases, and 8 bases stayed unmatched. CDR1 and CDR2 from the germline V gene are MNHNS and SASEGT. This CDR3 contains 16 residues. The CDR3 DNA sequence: TGTGCCAGCAGTGGGAAAGGACAGGGGCTTAACACTGAAGCTTTCTTT. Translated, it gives CASSGKGQGLNTEAFF.

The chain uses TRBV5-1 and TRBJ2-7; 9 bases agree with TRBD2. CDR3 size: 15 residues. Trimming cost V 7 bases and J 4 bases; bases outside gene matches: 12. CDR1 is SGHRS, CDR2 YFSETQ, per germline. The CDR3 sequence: CASRLGAGGTYEQYF. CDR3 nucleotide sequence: TGCGCCAGCCGCCTGGGGGCGGGGGGGACTTACGAGCAGTACTTC.